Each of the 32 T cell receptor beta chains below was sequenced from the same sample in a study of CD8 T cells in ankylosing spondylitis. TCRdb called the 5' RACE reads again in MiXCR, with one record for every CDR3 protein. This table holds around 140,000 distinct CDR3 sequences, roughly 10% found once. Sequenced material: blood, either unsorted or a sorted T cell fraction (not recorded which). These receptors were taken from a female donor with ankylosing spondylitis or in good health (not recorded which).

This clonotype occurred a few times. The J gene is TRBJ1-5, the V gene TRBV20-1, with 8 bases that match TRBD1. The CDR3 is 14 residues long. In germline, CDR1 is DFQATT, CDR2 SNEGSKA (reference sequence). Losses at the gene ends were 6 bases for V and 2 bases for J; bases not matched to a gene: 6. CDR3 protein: CSARGTGGNQPQHF. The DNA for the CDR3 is TGCAGTGCCCGGGGGACAGGTGGCAATCAGCCCCAGCATTTT.

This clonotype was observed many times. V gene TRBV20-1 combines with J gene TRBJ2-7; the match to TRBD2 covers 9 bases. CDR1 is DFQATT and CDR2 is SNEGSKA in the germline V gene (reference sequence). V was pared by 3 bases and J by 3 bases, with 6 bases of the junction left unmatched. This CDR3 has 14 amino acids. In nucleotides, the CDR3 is TGCAGTGCTAGGGTAGCGGGAGCGAACTACGAGCAGTACTTC. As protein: CSARVAGANYEQYF.

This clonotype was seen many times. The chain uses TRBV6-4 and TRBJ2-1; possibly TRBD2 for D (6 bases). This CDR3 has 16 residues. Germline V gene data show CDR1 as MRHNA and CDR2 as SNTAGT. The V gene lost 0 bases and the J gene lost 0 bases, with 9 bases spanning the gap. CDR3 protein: CASSDSLANSYNEQFF. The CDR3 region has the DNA TGTGCCAGCAGTGACTCGCTAGCGAACTCCTACAATGAGCAGTTCTTC.

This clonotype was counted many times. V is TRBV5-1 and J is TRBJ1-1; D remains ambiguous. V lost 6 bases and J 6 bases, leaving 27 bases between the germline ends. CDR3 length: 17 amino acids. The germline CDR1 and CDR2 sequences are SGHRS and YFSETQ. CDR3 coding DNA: TGCGCCAGCACCAAAACGGGCCGTGAGGCCGGATCCCCTGAAGCTTTCTTT. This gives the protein CASTKTGREAGSPEAFF. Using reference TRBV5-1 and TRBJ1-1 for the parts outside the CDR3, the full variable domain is KAGVTQTPRYLIKTRGQQVTLSCSPISGHRSVSWYQQTPGQGLQFLFEYFSETQRNKGNFPGRFSGRQFSNSRSEMNVSTLELGDSALYLCASTKTGREAGSPEAFFGQGTRLTVV.

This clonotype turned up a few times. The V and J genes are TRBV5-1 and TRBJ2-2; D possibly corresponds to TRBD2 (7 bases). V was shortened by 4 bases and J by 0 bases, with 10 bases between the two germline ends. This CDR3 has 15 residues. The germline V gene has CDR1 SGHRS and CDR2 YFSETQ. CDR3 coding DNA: TGCGCCAGCAGCGGGGGGGCTACGAACACCGGGGAGCTGTTTTTT. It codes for CASSGGATNTGELFF.

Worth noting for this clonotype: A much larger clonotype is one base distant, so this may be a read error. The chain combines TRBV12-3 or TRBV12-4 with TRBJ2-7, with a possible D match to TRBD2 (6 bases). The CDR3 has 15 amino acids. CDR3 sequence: CASRLQSGWSYEQCF. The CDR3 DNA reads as TGTGCCAGCAGACTTCAAAGCGGGTGGAGCTACGAGCAGTGCTTC.

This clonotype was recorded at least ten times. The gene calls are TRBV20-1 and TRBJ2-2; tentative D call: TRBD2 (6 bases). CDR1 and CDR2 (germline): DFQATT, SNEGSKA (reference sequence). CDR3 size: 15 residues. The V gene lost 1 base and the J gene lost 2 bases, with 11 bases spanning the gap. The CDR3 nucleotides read TGCAGTGCTAGAGCAGCGGGTCTTAACACCGGGGAGCTGTTTTTT. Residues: CSARAAGLNTGELFF.

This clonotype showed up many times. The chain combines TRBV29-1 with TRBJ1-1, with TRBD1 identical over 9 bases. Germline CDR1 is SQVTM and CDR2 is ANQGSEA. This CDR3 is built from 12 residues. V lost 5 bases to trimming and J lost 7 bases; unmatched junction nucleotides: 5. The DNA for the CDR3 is TGCAGCGTTTTGACAGGGGGGAGTGAAGCTTTCTTT. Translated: CSVLTGGSEAFF.

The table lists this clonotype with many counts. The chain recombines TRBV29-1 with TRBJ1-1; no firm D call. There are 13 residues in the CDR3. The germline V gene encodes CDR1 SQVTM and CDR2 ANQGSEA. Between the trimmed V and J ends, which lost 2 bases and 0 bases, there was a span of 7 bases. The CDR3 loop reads CSVEQALNTEAFF. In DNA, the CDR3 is TGCAGCGTTGAACAGGCCCTGAACACTGAAGCTTTCTTT.

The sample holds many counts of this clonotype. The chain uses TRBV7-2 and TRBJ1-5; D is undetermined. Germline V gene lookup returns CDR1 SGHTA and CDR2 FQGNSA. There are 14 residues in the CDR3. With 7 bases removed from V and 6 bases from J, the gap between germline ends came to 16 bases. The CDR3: CASTPTNQVQPQHF. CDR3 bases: TGTGCCAGCACCCCGACCAACCAAGTTCAGCCCCAGCATTTT. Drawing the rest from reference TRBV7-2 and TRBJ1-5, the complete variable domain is GAGVSQSPSNKVTEKGKDVELRCDPISGHTALYWYRQSLGQGLEFLIYFQGNSAPDKSGLPSDRFSAERTGGSVSTLTIQRTQQEDSAVYLCASTPTNQVQPQHFGDGTRLSIL.

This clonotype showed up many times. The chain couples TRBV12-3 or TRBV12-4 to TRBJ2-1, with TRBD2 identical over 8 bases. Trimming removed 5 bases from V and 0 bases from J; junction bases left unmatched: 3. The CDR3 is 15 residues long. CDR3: CASSPGTSSYNEQFF. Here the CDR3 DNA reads TGTGCCAGCAGTCCTGGGACTAGCTCCTACAATGAGCAGTTCTTC.

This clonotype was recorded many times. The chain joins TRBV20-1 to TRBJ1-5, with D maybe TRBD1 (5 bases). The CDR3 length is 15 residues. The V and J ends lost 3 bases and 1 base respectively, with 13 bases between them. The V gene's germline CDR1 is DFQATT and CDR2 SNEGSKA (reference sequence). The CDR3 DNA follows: TGCAGTGCTAGGAGGGGATTACAGAGCAATCAGCCCCAGCATTTT. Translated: CSARRGLQSNQPQHF.

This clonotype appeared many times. The CDR3 loop reads CASRLYEGHNQPQHF. The CDR3, as DNA: TGTGCCAGTAGACTATACGAGGGACACAATCAGCCCCAGCATTTT. The J gene is TRBJ1-5, the V gene TRBV19; a weak D match, TRBD1 (6 bases). The CDR3 is 15 amino acids. Germline CDR1 reads LNHDA; CDR2 reads SQIVND (reference sequence). The germline V and J ends were trimmed by 6 bases and 3 bases, with 15 bases remaining between them.

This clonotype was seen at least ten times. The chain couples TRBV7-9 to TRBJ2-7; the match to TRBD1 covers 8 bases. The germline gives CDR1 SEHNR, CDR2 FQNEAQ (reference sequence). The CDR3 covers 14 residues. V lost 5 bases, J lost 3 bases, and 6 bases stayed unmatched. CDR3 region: CASSRQGTLYEQYF. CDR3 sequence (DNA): TGTGCCAGCAGCCGACAGGGGACCCTCTACGAGCAGTACTTC.

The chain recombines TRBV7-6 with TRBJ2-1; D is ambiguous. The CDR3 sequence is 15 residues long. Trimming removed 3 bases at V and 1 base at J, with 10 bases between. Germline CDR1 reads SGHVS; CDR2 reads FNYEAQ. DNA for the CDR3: TGTGCCAGCAGCTTGGCTGTACGGTCCTACAATGAGCAGTTCTTC. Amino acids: CASSLAVRSYNEQFF.

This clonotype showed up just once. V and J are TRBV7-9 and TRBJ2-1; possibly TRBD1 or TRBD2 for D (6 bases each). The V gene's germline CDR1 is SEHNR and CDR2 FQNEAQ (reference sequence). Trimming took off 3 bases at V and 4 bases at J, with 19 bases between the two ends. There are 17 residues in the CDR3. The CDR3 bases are TGTGCCAGCAGCTTTGGACGGGGGCGCCCATCATACAATGAGCAGTTCTTC. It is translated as CASSFGRGRPSYNEQFF.

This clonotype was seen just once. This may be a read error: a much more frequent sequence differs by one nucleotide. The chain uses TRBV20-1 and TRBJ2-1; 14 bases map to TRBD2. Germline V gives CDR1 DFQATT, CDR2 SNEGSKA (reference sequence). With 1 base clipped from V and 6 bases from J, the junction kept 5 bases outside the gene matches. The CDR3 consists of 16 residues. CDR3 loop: CSARGRTSGRTNEQFF. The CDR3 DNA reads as TGCAGTGCTAGAGGAAGGACTAGCGGGAGGACCAATGAGCAGTTCTTC.

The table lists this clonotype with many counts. This CDR3 reads CASRTTLFRDREHEQFF. DNA of the CDR3: TGCGCCAGCAGGACCACCCTATTCCGGGACAGGGAGCATGAGCAGTTCTTC. This rearrangement joins TRBV5-1 to TRBJ2-1; 9 bases align to TRBD1. With 5 bases clipped from V and 8 bases from J, the junction kept 17 bases outside the gene matches. Germline CDR1 SGHRS, CDR2 YFSETQ. This CDR3 region has 17 residues.

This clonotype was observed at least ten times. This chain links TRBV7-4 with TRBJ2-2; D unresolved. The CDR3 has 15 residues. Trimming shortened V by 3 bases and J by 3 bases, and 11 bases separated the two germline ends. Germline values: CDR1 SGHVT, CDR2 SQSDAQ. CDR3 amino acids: CASSFQPRYTGELFF. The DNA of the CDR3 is TGTGCCAGCAGCTTCCAGCCTCGATACACCGGGGAGCTGTTTTTT. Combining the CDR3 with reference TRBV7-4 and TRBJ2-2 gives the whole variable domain GAGVSQSPRYKVAKRGRDVALRCDSISGHVTLYWYRQTLGQGSEVLTYSQSDAQRDKSGRPSGRFSAERPERSVSTLKIQRTEQGDSAVYLCASSFQPRYTGELFFGEGSRLTVL.

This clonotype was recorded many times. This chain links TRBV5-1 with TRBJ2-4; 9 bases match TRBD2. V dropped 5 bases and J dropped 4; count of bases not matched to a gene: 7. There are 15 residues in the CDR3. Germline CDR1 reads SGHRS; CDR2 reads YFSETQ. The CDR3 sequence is CASRFLAGTKNIQYF. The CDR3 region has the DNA TGCGCCAGCAGATTCCTAGCGGGAACGAAAAACATTCAGTACTTC.

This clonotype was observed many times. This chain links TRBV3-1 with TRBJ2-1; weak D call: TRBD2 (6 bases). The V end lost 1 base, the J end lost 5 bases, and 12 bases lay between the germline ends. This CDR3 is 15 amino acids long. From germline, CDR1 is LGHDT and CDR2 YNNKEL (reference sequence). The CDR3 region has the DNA TGTGCCAGCAGCCAAGGGGCAGCGGGTAACAATGAGCAGTTCTTC. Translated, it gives CASSQGAAGNNEQFF.

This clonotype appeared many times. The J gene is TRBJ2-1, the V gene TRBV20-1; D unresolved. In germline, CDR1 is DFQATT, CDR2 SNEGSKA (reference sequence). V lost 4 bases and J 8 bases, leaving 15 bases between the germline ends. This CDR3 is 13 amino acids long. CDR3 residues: CSATEMGFDEQFF. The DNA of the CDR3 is TGCAGTGCTACGGAGATGGGGTTTGATGAGCAGTTCTTC.

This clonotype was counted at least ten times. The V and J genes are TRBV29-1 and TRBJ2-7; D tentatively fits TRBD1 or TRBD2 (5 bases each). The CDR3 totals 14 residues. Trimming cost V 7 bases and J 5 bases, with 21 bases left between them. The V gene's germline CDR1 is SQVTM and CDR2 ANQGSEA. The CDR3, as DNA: TGCAGCGGCGTTCGGGACCCAGTATTTCACGAGCAGTACTTC. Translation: CSGVRDPVFHEQYF.

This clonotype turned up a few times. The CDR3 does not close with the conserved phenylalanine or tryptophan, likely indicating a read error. The CDR3 loop is CASTASRGTPNQPQHL. The DNA for the CDR3 is TGTGCCAGCACCGCATCGAGGGGAACACCCAATCAGCCCCAGCATTTG. The chain couples TRBV12-3 or TRBV12-4 to TRBJ1-5; D perhaps matches TRBD1 (5 bases). V was shortened by 7 bases and J by 3 bases, with 19 bases between the two germline ends. CDR3 size: 16 residues.

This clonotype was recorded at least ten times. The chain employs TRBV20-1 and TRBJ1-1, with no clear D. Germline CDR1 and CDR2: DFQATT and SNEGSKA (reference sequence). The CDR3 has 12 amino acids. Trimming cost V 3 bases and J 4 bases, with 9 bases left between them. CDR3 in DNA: TGCAGTGCTAGGCCCCAGACCACTGAAGCTTTCTTT. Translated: CSARPQTTEAFF.

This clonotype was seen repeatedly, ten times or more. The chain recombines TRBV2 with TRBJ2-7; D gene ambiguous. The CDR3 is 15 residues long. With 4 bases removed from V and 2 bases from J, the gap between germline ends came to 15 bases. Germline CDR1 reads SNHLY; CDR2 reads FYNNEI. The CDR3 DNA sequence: TGTGCCAGCAGTGGAGGAGCGCTCCCTCCCTACGAGCAGTACTTC. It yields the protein CASSGGALPPYEQYF. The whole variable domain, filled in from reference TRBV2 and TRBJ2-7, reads EPEVTQTPSHQVTQMGQEVILRCVPISNHLYFYWYRQILGQKVEFLVSFYNNEISEKSEIFDDQFSVERPDGSNFTLKIRSTKLEDSAMYFCASSGGALPPYEQYFGPGTRLTVT.

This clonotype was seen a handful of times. This chain's CDR3 is CASSSGAGAYNEQFF. The CDR3 DNA reads as TGTGCCAGCAGCTCAGGAGCGGGGGCCTACAATGAGCAGTTCTTC. The rearrangement links TRBV9 to TRBJ2-1, with TRBD2 matching 8 bases. V was clipped by 4 bases and J by 2 bases; unmatched bases: 5. This CDR3 has 15 amino acids. Germline V lookup: CDR1 SGDLS, CDR2 YYNGEE.

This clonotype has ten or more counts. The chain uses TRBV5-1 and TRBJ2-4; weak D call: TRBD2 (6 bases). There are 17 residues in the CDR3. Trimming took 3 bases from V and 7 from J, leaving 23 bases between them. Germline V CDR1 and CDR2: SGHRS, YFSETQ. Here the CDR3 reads CASSSARDFQGGNIQYF. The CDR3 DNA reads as TGCGCCAGCAGCTCCGCCCGGGACTTTCAAGGCGGGAACATTCAGTACTTC. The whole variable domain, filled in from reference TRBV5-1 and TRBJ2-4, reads KAGVTQTPRYLIKTRGQQVTLSCSPISGHRSVSWYQQTPGQGLQFLFEYFSETQRNKGNFPGRFSGRQFSNSRSEMNVSTLELGDSALYLCASSSARDFQGGNIQYFGAGTRLSVL.

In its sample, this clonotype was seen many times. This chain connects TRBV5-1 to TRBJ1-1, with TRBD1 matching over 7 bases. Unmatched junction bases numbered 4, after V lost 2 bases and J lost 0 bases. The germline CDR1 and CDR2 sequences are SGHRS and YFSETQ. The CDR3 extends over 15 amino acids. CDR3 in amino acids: CASSFLGTVNTEAFF. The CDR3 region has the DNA TGCGCCAGCAGCTTTCTAGGGACAGTGAACACTGAAGCTTTCTTT. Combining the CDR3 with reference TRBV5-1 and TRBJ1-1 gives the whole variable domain KAGVTQTPRYLIKTRGQQVTLSCSPISGHRSVSWYQQTPGQGLQFLFEYFSETQRNKGNFPGRFSGRQFSNSRSEMNVSTLELGDSALYLCASSFLGTVNTEAFFGQGTRLTVV.

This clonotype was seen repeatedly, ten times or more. The CDR3 nucleotides read TGTGCCAGCAGTGATAGGACTAGCGGCCTCAATGAGCAGTTCTTC. Encoded protein: CASSDRTSGLNEQFF. J is TRBJ2-1 and V is TRBV6-1; 10 bases agree with TRBD2. Germline CDR1 and CDR2: MNHNS and SASEGT. V lost 3 bases and J lost 6; bases outside the gene matches: 5. The CDR3 runs to 15 residues.

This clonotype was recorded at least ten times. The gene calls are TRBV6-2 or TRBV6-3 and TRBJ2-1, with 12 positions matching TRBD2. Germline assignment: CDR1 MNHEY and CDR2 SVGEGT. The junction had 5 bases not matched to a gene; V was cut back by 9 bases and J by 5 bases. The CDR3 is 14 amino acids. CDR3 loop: CASRTSGNNNEQFF. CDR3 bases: TGTGCCAGTAGGACTAGCGGGAACAACAATGAGCAGTTCTTC.

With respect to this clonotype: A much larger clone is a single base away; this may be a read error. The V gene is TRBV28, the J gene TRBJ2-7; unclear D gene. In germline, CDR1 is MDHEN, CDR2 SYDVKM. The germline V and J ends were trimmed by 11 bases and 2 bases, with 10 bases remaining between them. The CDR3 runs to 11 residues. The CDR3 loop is CAGSQAYEQYF. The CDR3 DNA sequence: TGTGCCGGTTCCCAGGCCTACGAGCAGTACTTC.